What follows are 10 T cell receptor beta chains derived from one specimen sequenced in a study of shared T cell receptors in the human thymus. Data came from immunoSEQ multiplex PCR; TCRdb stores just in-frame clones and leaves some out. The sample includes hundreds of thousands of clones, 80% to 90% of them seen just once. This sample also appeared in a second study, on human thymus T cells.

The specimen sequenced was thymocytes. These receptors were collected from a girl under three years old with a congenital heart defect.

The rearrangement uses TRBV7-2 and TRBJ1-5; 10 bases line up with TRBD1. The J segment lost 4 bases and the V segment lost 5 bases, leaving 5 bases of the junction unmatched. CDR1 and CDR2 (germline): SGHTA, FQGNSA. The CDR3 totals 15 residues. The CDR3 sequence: CASSPRDRGNQPQHF. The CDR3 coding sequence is TGTGCCAGCAGCCCCCGGGACAGGGGAAATCAGCCCCAGCATTTT.

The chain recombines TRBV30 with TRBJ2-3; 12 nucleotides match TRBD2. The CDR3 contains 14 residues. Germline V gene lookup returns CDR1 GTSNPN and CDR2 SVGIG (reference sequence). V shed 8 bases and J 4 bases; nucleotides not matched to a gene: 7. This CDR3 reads CAGRLAGVPDTQYF. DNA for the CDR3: TGTGCCGGGCGACTAGCGGGGGTGCCAGATACGCAGTATTTT.

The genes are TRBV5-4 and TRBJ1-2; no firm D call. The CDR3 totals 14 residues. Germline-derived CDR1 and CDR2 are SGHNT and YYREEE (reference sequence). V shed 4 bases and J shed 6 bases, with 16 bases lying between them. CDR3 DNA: TGTGCCAGCAGCCCGACGGGGATCGAGGATGGCTACACCTTC. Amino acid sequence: CASSPTGIEDGYTF.

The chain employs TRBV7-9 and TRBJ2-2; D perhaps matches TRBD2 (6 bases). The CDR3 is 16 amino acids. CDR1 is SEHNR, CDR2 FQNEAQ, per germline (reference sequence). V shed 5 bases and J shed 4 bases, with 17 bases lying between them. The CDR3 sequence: CASSPSEGISTGELFF. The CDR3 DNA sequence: TGTGCCAGCAGCCCTAGCGAGGGGATCAGCACCGGGGAGCTGTTTTTT.

CDR3 nucleotide sequence: TGTGCCAGCAGCGTAGATGAGAATTTTATGAACACTGAAGCTTTCTTT. Its translation is CASSVDENFMNTEAFF. The chain joins TRBV9 to TRBJ1-1; D gene ambiguous. CDR3 size: 16 residues. Germline CDR1 reads SGDLS; CDR2 reads YYNGEE. V was cut by 0 bases and J by 0 bases, with 12 bases left in between.

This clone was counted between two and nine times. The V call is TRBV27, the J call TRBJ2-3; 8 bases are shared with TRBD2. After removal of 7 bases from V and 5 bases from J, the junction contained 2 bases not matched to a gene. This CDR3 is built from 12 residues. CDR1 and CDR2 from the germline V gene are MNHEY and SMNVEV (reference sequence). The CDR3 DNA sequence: TGTGCCAGCATCGGGGGGGAAGATACGCAGTATTTT. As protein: CASIGGEDTQYF.

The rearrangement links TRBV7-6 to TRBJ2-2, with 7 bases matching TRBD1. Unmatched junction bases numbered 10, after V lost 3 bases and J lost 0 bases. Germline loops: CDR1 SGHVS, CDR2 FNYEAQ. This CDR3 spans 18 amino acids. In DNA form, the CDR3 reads TGTGCCAGCAGCTTCTCTCAGGGGGTCTCTCCGAACACCGGGGAGCTGTTTTTT. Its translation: CASSFSQGVSPNTGELFF.

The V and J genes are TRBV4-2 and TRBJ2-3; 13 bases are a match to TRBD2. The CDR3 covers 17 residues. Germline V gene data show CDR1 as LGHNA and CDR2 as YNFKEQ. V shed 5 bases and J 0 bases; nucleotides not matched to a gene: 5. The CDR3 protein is CASSTTSGGASTDTQYF. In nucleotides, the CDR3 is TGTGCCAGCAGCACCACTAGCGGGGGGGCTAGCACAGATACGCAGTATTTT.

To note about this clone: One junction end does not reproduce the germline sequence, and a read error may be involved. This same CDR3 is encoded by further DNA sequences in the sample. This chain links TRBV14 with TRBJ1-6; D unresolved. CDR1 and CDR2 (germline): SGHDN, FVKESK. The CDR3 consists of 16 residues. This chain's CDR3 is CASSHLPGLDNSPLHF. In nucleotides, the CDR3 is TGTGCCAGCAGCCACTTACCGGGTTTAGATAATTCCCCCCTCCACTTT.

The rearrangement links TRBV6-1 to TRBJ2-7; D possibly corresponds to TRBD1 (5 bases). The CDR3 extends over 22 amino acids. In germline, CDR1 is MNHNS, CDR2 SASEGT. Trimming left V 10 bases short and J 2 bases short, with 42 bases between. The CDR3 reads CANSEKGKGSSTARPPTYEQYF. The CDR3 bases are TGTGCCAACAGCGAAAAGGGGAAAGGGTCTTCCACCGCAAGACCCCCCACCTACGAGCAGTACTTC.